This TCR beta chain was identified in a study of T cells after yellow fever vaccination. General study points: The study re-detected most primary-vaccination clones after the booster (roughly 96% CD4, roughly 91% CD8). Clonotypes shared by both compartments, CD4 and CD8, made up a small share. When the response was secondary, it was weaker but reached its peak faster, day 5 versus 15.

CDR3 length: 15 amino acids. Germline CDR1 and CDR2: MDHEN and SYDVKM. Germline trimming cut 2 bases from V and 6 bases from J; bases unmatched to any gene: 7. The authors made TCR cDNA by 5'RACE template switching, adding a universal primer site and UMIs. TCRdb ran MiXCR on the 5' RACE reads and lists one entry per CDR3 protein. The sample holds 450,000 to 600,000 distinct CDR3 sequences, 17% seen once. Details on this clonotype: No antigen is known for it.

V usage is TRBV28 and J usage is TRBJ2-1, with 7 bases identical to TRBD2. This sequence was found in a man aged 18 to 30 who received the YFV17D yellow fever vaccine. The material sequenced was PBMCs, taken about 5 days after the first yellow fever vaccination. For the CDR3, the DNA is TGTGCCAGCAGTTTAGGAGGGAGGGGTGGCAATGAGCAGTTCTTC. This gives the protein CASSLGGRGGNEQFF. The full variable domain, rest sourced from reference TRBV28 and TRBJ2-1, is DVKVTQSSRYLVKRTGEKVFLECVQDMDHENMFWYRQDPGLGLRLIYFSYDVKMKEKGDIPEGYSVSREKKERFSLILESASTNQTSMYLCASSLGGRGGNEQFFGPGTRLTVL.